These T cell receptor beta chains were read from a single sample in a study of long-term antiretroviral therapy in people with HIV. Method: immunoSEQ multiplex PCR; TCRdb's copy keeps in-frame clones and lacks some. The data show about 17,000 clones, approximately 82% seen once. The source material was unsorted PBMCs, sampled 0.3 years before starting antiretroviral therapy. Source of these receptors: a man aged 50-60 years with HIV. CDR3s include the opening cysteine and the closing phenylalanine or tryptophan. D genes are given only for firm matches. The size entry is marked missing in some rows and otherwise reads once, few, many or a size class.

TRBD1	TRBV6-4	-	TRBJ2-3	TGTGCCAGCAGTGTTGAGACAGGGGCGGGAGATACGCAGTATTTT	CASSVETGAGDTQYF
-	TRBV27	-	TRBJ2-7	TGTGCCAGCAGTACAGGGGGGGCCACCTACGAGCAGTACTTC	CASSTGGATYEQYF
-	TRBV25-1	once	TRBJ1-5	TGTGCCAGCAGTGACACAGGGTTAGCTCAGCCCCAGCATTTT	CASSDTGLAQPQHF
-	TRBV28	few	TRBJ2-6	TGTGCCAGCAGTTTATCCGGGGGAGTCAACGTCCTGACTTTC	CASSLSGGVNVLTF
TRBD1	TRBV11-3	-	TRBJ1-3	TGTGCCAGCAGCTTCGGACAGGGGGCTGGAAACACCATATATTTT	CASSFGQGAGNTIYF
-	TRBV19	-	TRBJ1-1	TGTGCCAGTAGTACTAGACCGACAGCTAACACTGAAGCTTTCTTT	CASSTRPTANTEAFF
TRBD2	TRBV4-1	large	TRBJ2-1	TGCGCCAGCAGCCAATCTAGCGGGAGGTTCTATGAGCAGTTCTTC	CASSQSSGRFYEQFF
TRBD1	TRBV5-4	-	TRBJ2-5	TGTGCCAGCAGCTTGGGGTGGACAGGGGGGACCCAAGAGACCCAGTACTTC	CASSLGWTGGTQETQYF
-	TRBV15	-	TRBJ2-1	TGTGCCACCAGCAGAGATCGGGGGTCCAATGAGCAGTTCTTC	CATSRDRGSNEQFF
TRBD1	TRBV9	few	TRBJ1-1	TGTGCCAGCAGCCCTTACAGGGGGCGGATCATGAGCACTGAAGCTTTCTTT	CASSPYRGRIMSTEAFF
TRBD1	TRBV18	-	TRBJ2-2	TGTGCCAGCTCAACTGCGGACAGGGCGCGGGGGGAGCTGTTTTTT	CASSTADRARGELFF
-	TRBV7-6	medium-sized	TRBJ1-2	TGTGCCAGCAGCCCGAGGGTTGGGGCCACCTATGGCTACACCTTC	CASSPRVGATYGYTF
-	TRBV11-2	-	TRBJ2-2	TGTGCCAGCAGCTATGGACAGTCCCGCGGTGGGCTGTTTTTT	CASSYGQSRGGLFF
TRBD2	TRBV14	-	TRBJ2-3	TGTGCCAGCAGCCAAGATCCAGCGGGAAGTAGCACAGATACGCAGTATTTT	CASSQDPAGSSTDTQYF
-	TRBV5-1	-	TRBJ2-5	TGCGCCAGCAGCTTGGGTTTGGGGTTGGAGACCCAGTACTTC	CASSLGLGLETQYF
-	TRBV2	few	TRBJ1-1	TGTGCCAGCAACCCCGGGACGGTTGAAGCTTTCTTT	CASNPGTVEAFF
-	TRBV15	-	TRBJ1-5	TGTGCCACCAGCAGAGAAGTAGGCCGGGTTAGCAATCAGCCCCAGCATTTT	CATSREVGRVSNQPQHF
TRBD2	TRBV19	-	TRBJ2-2	TGTGCCAGTAGTATTGTCCATGGACTAGCGGGAGGGAGAATGTACACCGGGGAGCTGTTTTTT	CASSIVHGLAGGRMYTGELFF
-	TRBV7-2	-	TRBJ2-4	TGTGCCAGCAGCTTAGGGGTTTGGGGGGCCAAAAACATTCAGTACTTC	CASSLGVWGAKNIQYF
-	TRBV4-2	-	TRBJ2-1	TGTGCCAGCAGCCAAGTTCCGGGAGTGAATGAGCAGTTCTTC	CASSQVPGVNEQFF
TRBD2	TRBV6-4	-	TRBJ2-1	TGTGCCAGCAGTGACTCTGCGGGGGGCGACTACAATGAGCAGTTCTTC	CASSDSAGGDYNEQFF
-	TRBV6-1	-	TRBJ2-7	TGTGCCAGCAGTGAATGGGGTTTTGGGTACGAGCAGTACTTC	CASSEWGFGYEQYF
-	TRBV5-1	-	TRBJ2-5	TGCGCCAGCAGCCCGGATTTGGTTCGGACCCAGTACTTC	CASSPDLVRTQYF
-	TRBV5-1	-	TRBJ1-2	TGCGCCAGCAGAGGGGAAGGCGACTATGGCTACACCTTC	CASRGEGDYGYTF